Presented here are 16 T cell receptor beta chains from one specimen sequenced in a study of Graves' ophthalmopathy and Graves' hyperthyroidism. Beta-chain TCR CDR3 regions were amplified from RNA transcripts. The first-round RT-PCR employed HTBI primers together with the Qiagen OneStep RT-PCR kit. A multiplex PCR was then performed as the second round. TCRdb redid the calling of the multiplex PCR reads with MiXCR, one entry per CDR3 protein. The sample contains more than 550,000 distinct CDR3 sequences, about two fifths of which appear only once. Sequenced material: peripheral blood. The receptors here all came from an adult man with Graves' ophthalmopathy.

Many counts were recorded for this clonotype. The chain joins TRBV12-3 or TRBV12-4 to TRBJ1-5, with a possible D match to TRBD1 (6 bases). Trimming stripped 3 bases from V and 3 bases from J, with 12 bases between. This CDR3 contains 15 residues. CDR3 sequence: CASSFADRPNQPQHF. For the CDR3, the DNA is TGTGCCAGCAGTTTCGCTGACAGGCCCAATCAGCCCCAGCATTTT.

This clonotype was recorded at least ten times. V is TRBV2 and J is TRBJ2-5, with D uncertain. CDR3 length: 13 amino acids. The germline CDR1 and CDR2 sequences are SNHLY and FYNNEI. Trimming left V 1 base short and J 5 bases short, with 8 bases between. The CDR3: CASSEEPEETQYF. The CDR3 DNA reads TGTGCCAGCAGTGAAGAACCAGAGGAGACCCAGTACTTC.

The V gene is TRBV30, the J gene TRBJ2-7; TRBD2 matches 7 bases. Trimming cost V 0 bases and J 3 bases; bases outside gene matches: 2. Germline V gene sequence: CDR1 GTSNPN, CDR2 SVGIG (reference sequence). The CDR3 has 13 residues. The CDR3 nucleotides are TGTGCCTGGAGTGTCCGGGGGGTCTACGAGCAGTACTTC. Its protein product is CAWSVRGVYEQYF.

This clonotype was picked up many times. The chain employs TRBV20-1 and TRBJ1-2; no definite D call. CDR1 and CDR2 (germline): DFQATT, SNEGSKA (reference sequence). The CDR3 covers 14 residues. Trimming took 1 base from V and 2 from J, leaving 11 bases between them. The CDR3: CSARGRGGNYGYTF. DNA for the CDR3: TGCAGTGCTAGAGGGCGTGGTGGAAACTATGGCTACACCTTC.

In DNA form, the CDR3 reads TGTGCCAGCAGCTCACACGGAGGACGGAACAGTGAGACCCAGTACTTC. Translation: CASSSHGGRNSETQYF. The chain links TRBV7-9 to TRBJ2-5, with D perhaps TRBD2 (5 bases). Trimming cost V 4 bases and J 5 bases, with 20 bases left between them. The CDR3 runs to 16 residues. Germline loops: CDR1 SEHNR, CDR2 FQNEAQ (reference sequence).

The table lists this clonotype with a few counts. This chain joins TRBV20-1 and TRBJ2-2; the D gene is possibly TRBD1 (6 bases). The V end was cut by 2 bases, the J end by 0 bases, with 10 bases between. The V gene's germline CDR1 is DFQATT and CDR2 SNEGSKA (reference sequence). The CDR3 contains 15 residues. CDR3 protein: CSARPGQSNTGELFF. The CDR3 DNA reads TGCAGTGCTAGACCAGGACAGTCGAACACCGGGGAGCTGTTTTTT.

Points on this clonotype: A much larger clone differs from this one at a single base, so this may be a read error. DNA for the CDR3: TGTGCCAGCAGAACGACAGGCGGGGGCCACACCTTC. Translation: CASRTTGGGHTF. This chain uses TRBV2 with TRBJ1-2; D might be TRBD1 (6 bases). From germline, CDR1 is SNHLY and CDR2 FYNNEI. The CDR3 is 12 amino acids. V was cut by 6 bases and J by 12 bases, with 17 bases left in between.

The rearrangement uses TRBV9 and TRBJ2-7; weak D call: TRBD1 (6 bases). The V gene's germline CDR1 is SGDLS and CDR2 YYNGEE. V lost 4 bases to trimming and J lost 3 bases, with 14 bases between them. This CDR3 contains 14 residues. In DNA form, the CDR3 reads TGTGCCAGCAGCACTAGGACAGCCCTCTACGAGCAGTACTTC. The encoded protein is CASSTRTALYEQYF.

The rearrangement links TRBV25-1 to TRBJ2-3; D is ambiguous. This CDR3 is built from 15 residues. CDR1 and CDR2 (germline): MGHDK, SYGVNS. Trimming removed 6 bases from V and 4 bases from J, with 17 bases in between. The CDR3 sequence is CASSRDISLADTQYF. CDR3 DNA: TGTGCCAGCAGCCGAGACATCTCACTGGCAGATACGCAGTATTTT.

This clonotype has a count of ten or more. The J gene is TRBJ2-5, the V gene TRBV2, with TRBD1 identical over 9 bases. The CDR3 spans 16 residues. Looked up from germline, CDR1 is SNHLY and CDR2 is FYNNEI. The junction had 7 bases not matched to a gene; V was cut back by 3 bases and J by 2 bases. The CDR3 protein is CASSDGGTGRQETQYF. CDR3 bases: TGTGCCAGCAGTGATGGGGGGACAGGGCGGCAAGAGACCCAGTACTTC.

This clonotype was seen only a few times. The rearrangement joins TRBV12-3 or TRBV12-4 to TRBJ2-7, with D maybe TRBD1 (6 bases). V lost 6 bases, J lost 7 bases, and 19 bases lay in between. This CDR3 spans 14 amino acids. The CDR3 sequence: CASRPPRTGNEQYF. The CDR3 nucleotides are TGTGCCAGCAGACCCCCAAGAACAGGGAATGAGCAGTACTTC.

This clonotype has at least ten counts. The chain combines TRBV20-1 with TRBJ1-1; 8 bases fit TRBD1. Trimming removed 5 bases from V and 3 bases from J; junction bases left unmatched: 5. Germline-derived CDR1 and CDR2 are DFQATT and SNEGSKA (reference sequence). CDR3 length: 13 residues. CDR3 loop: CSADRGKYTEAFF. In DNA, the CDR3 is TGCAGTGCTGACAGGGGAAAGTACACTGAAGCTTTCTTT.

On this clonotype: A read error may produce the germline difference seen at one junction end. The genes are TRBV10-3 and TRBJ2-7; TRBD1 or TRBD2 may be the D gene (6 bases each). The CDR3 totals 13 residues. Germline lookup yields CDR1 ENHRY and CDR2 SYGVKD. The DNA for the CDR3 is TGTGCCAGCAGTTGGGGGGCGATCAACGAGCAGTACTTC. Its protein is CASSWGAINEQYF.

The chain is built from TRBV10-3 and TRBJ2-6; 12 bases line up with TRBD1. V lost 10 bases and J lost 3; bases outside the gene matches: 10. Germline CDR1 reads ENHRY; CDR2 reads SYGVKD. The CDR3 sequence is 17 residues long. In nucleotides, the CDR3 is TGTGCCAGCACCCGGGGACAGGGGGCTATTGGGGCCAACGTCCTGACTTTC. It codes for CASTRGQGAIGANVLTF.

Only a few counts were recorded for this clonotype. The chain carries TRBV5-1 and TRBJ2-7; possibly TRBD1 for D (5 bases). Germline V CDR1 and CDR2: SGHRS, YFSETQ. This CDR3 spans 18 amino acids. Trimming pared 3 bases from V and 0 bases from J, leaving 22 bases between. CDR3 DNA: TGCGCCAGCAGCTCGGCGTCCCGAAAGGGGCCCAGCTCCTACGAGCAGTACTTC. Residues: CASSSASRKGPSSYEQYF.

At least ten counts were recorded for this clonotype. CDR3 coding DNA: TGCAGTGCTAGGATGGGCAGGGGGCTGGGTGGTAATCAGCCCCAGCATTTT. Residues: CSARMGRGLGGNQPQHF. The chain carries TRBV20-1 and TRBJ1-5; 8 positions match TRBD1. V lost 3 bases, J lost 4 bases, and 14 bases stayed unmatched. Germline assignment: CDR1 DFQATT and CDR2 SNEGSKA (reference sequence). This CDR3 is 17 amino acids long.